These 21 T cell receptor beta chains share one sample of origin, sequenced in a study of cytotoxic CD8 clonotypes in ibrutinib-treated CLL. The table came from immunoSEQ multiplex PCR; TCRdb's copy has only in-frame clones and leaves some out. The repertoire holds about 310,000 clones, around four fifths seen once, with about 6.3% in the top ten. The specimen comprised PBMCs, sampled before ibrutinib treatment. These receptors all stem from a human donor with chronic lymphocytic leukemia.

The chain is built from TRBV2 and TRBJ1-2; D gene ambiguous. The V end lost 7 bases, the J end lost 3 bases, and 12 bases lay between the germline ends. Germline V gives CDR1 SNHLY, CDR2 FYNNEI. This CDR3 has 13 residues. CDR3 loop: CASKGGGHYGYTF. The CDR3 DNA is TGTGCCAGCAAGGGAGGTGGGCACTATGGCTACACCTTC.

The rearrangement joins TRBV5-1 to TRBJ2-5; D possibly matches TRBD1 or TRBD2 (6 bases each). The CDR3 loop spans 13 amino acids. The germline V gene encodes CDR1 SGHRS and CDR2 YFSETQ. Trimming pared 4 bases from V and 4 bases from J, leaving 11 bases between. In nucleotides, the CDR3 is TGCGCCAGCAGCCCACAGGGAGGAGAGACCCAGTACTTC. Translated: CASSPQGGETQYF.

As DNA, the CDR3 is TGTGCCAGCAGTTTAAGAGGGCCCGGCAATCAGCCCCAGCATTTT. Amino acid sequence: CASSLRGPGNQPQHF. The chain recombines TRBV28 with TRBJ1-5; D gene uncertain. V lost 2 bases, J lost 2 bases, and 10 bases lay in between. The CDR3 contains 15 residues. Germline lookup yields CDR1 MDHEN and CDR2 SYDVKM.

This clone turned up a few times. The CDR3 DNA is TGTGCCACCAGCGTTGTATTCTTCGGCTCTGGGGCCAACGTCCTGACTTTC. Translating gives CATSVVFFGSGANVLTF. The chain links TRBV15 to TRBJ2-6; D is uncertain. CDR3 length: 17 residues. The ends were cut back, 5 bases at V and 0 bases at J, with 14 bases in the middle. CDR1 and CDR2 (germline): LNHNV, YYDKDF (reference sequence).

The genes are TRBV30 and TRBJ1-2; D is unresolved. Germline-derived CDR1 and CDR2 are GTSNPN and SVGIG (reference sequence). V was cut by 1 base and J by 5 bases, with 5 bases left in between. CDR3 length equals 11 residues. CDR3 sequence (DNA): TGTGCCTGGAGTGGCAGTTATGGCTACACCTTC. Residues: CAWSGSYGYTF.

V is TRBV20-1 and J is TRBJ1-1, with D uncertain. V was trimmed by 8 bases and J by 8 bases, leaving 12 bases between them. The germline V gene encodes CDR1 DFQATT and CDR2 SNEGSKA (reference sequence). CDR3 length: 10 residues. CDR3 nucleotide sequence: TGCAGTCTTAATTCTCTAGAAGCTTTCTTT. It yields the protein CSLNSLEAFF.

This sequence joins TRBV15 and TRBJ2-3; no firm D call. Germline-derived CDR1 and CDR2 are LNHNV and YYDKDF (reference sequence). The CDR3 runs 16 residues. Trimming cost V 0 bases and J 5 bases, with 15 bases left between them. The CDR3 region is CATSRDRSAGEDTQYF. DNA for the CDR3: TGTGCCACCAGCAGAGATAGATCGGCTGGGGAAGATACGCAGTATTTT.

This clone was detected only once. Other DNA sequences in this sample translate to the same CDR3. The chain has TRBV14 and TRBJ2-7; 8 bases match TRBD2. J gave up 2 bases and V 4 bases, and 7 bases lay outside the gene matches. The CDR3 extends over 15 amino acids. Germline loops: CDR1 SGHDN, CDR2 FVKESK. The CDR3 protein is CASSLGLAGPYEQYF. CDR3 coding DNA: TGTGCCAGCAGCCTCGGGTTAGCGGGACCCTACGAGCAGTACTTC.

This chain connects TRBV6-5 to TRBJ2-1, with D possibly being TRBD2 (6 bases). The germline V and J ends were trimmed by 8 bases and 0 bases, with 11 bases remaining between them. This CDR3 has 14 amino acids. Per the germline V gene, CDR1 is MNHEY and CDR2 is SVGAGI. CDR3 protein: CASGRDLSYNEQFF. The CDR3 nucleotides are TGTGCCAGCGGGCGGGACCTCTCCTACAATGAGCAGTTCTTC.

The chain combines TRBV30 with TRBJ2-3; 12 bases align to TRBD1. CDR1 GTSNPN and CDR2 SVGIG come from the germline V gene (reference sequence). The trim removed 7 bases at V and 2 bases at J, leaving 4 bases unmatched. The CDR3 spans 14 residues. Written as DNA, the CDR3 is TGTGCCTCACCGGGACAGGGGGCCACAGATACGCAGTATTTT. Amino acid sequence: CASPGQGATDTQYF.

This chain joins TRBV5-1 and TRBJ2-1, with D perhaps assigned TRBD1 or TRBD2 (6 bases each). Germline V gene data show CDR1 as SGHRS and CDR2 as YFSETQ. V was shortened by 6 bases and J by 1 base, with 26 bases between the two germline ends. The CDR3 has 19 residues. DNA of the CDR3: TGCGCCAGCAACCCCTCGGGAGTCCGAGGGGGTAGTTCCTACAATGAGCAGTTCTTC. This gives the protein CASNPSGVRGGSSYNEQFF. The full variable domain, rest sourced from reference TRBV5-1 and TRBJ2-1, is KAGVTQTPRYLIKTRGQQVTLSCSPISGHRSVSWYQQTPGQGLQFLFEYFSETQRNKGNFPGRFSGRQFSNSRSEMNVSTLELGDSALYLCASNPSGVRGGSSYNEQFFGPGTRLTVL.

The V call is TRBV4-2, the J call TRBJ2-2, with TRBD1 identical over 7 bases. The CDR3 sequence is 14 residues long. V dropped 4 bases and J dropped 6; count of bases not matched to a gene: 5. Per the germline V gene, CDR1 is LGHNA and CDR2 is YNFKEQ. This CDR3 is CASSPRQGAGELFF. CDR3 DNA sequence: TGTGCCAGCAGCCCCCGACAGGGTGCCGGGGAGCTGTTTTTT.

This clone was found a few times. V is TRBV7-9 and J is TRBJ1-5; 7 nucleotides agree with TRBD1. There are 13 residues in the CDR3. Losses at the gene ends were 6 bases for V and 5 bases for J; bases not matched to a gene: 4. CDR1 and CDR2 (germline): SEHNR, FQNEAQ (reference sequence). CDR3 coding DNA: TGTGCCAGCAGGAAGCAGGGGGATCAGCCCCAGCATTTT. It is translated as CASRKQGDQPQHF.

The chain couples TRBV29-1 to TRBJ2-5; D gene ambiguous. This CDR3 is built from 13 residues. Trimming removed 2 bases at V and 4 bases at J, with 11 bases between. Germline CDR1 and CDR2: SQVTM and ANQGSEA. CDR3 in DNA: TGCAGCGTTGAACTGGGTAAGAGAGAGACCCAGTACTTC. Amino acids: CSVELGKRETQYF.

V is TRBV4-1 and J is TRBJ1-2; D call uncertain. CDR1 and CDR2 from the germline V gene are MGHRA and YSYEKL. The CDR3 is 14 amino acids. Trimming removed 1 base from V and 7 bases from J, with 13 bases in between. CDR3 loop: CASSQVLNLGGYTF. The CDR3 DNA reads as TGCGCCAGCAGCCAAGTTCTGAACTTGGGTGGCTACACCTTC.

This chain links TRBV2 with TRBJ2-7, with 10 nucleotides matching TRBD2. Germline V lookup: CDR1 SNHLY, CDR2 FYNNEI. The CDR3 contains 13 residues. The CDR3 loop is CAKHLAGDYEQYF. The DNA for the CDR3 is TGTGCAAAGCACCTAGCGGGAGACTACGAGCAGTACTTC.

The chain employs TRBV6-5 and TRBJ2-7; 8 nucleotides line up with TRBD2. The ends lost 9 bases at V and 1 base at J; junction bases unmatched: 11. Germline V gives CDR1 MNHEY, CDR2 SVGAGI. This CDR3 contains 15 residues. The CDR3 coding sequence is TGTGCCAGTCGAAGGATTAGCGGGGAGTCCTACGAGCAGTACTTC. It specifies CASRRISGESYEQYF.

The J gene is TRBJ2-7, the V gene TRBV4-3, with 15 positions matching TRBD2. J gave up 3 bases and V 5 bases, and 11 bases lay outside the gene matches. The germline CDR1 and CDR2 sequences are LGHNA and YSLEER. The CDR3 loop spans 18 amino acids. In DNA form, the CDR3 reads TGCGCCAGCAGCTACGGACAGGGGACTAGCGGGAGGATCTACGAGCAGTACTTC. It yields the protein CASSYGQGTSGRIYEQYF.

The V gene is TRBV4-2, the J gene TRBJ2-1, with 8 bases fitting TRBD2. J was trimmed by 11 bases and V by 3 bases; bases with no gene match: 15. The CDR3 spans 16 residues. Germline V gives CDR1 LGHNA, CDR2 YNFKEQ. The CDR3, as DNA: TGTGCCAGCAGCCAGATTGTCGGGAGGGCCGGTTTAAAGCAGTTCTTC. Encoded protein: CASSQIVGRAGLKQFF.

The rearrangement joins TRBV7-2 to TRBJ1-5, with TRBD1 as a possible D gene (6 bases). Trimming shortened V by 9 bases and J by 7 bases, and 13 bases separated the two germline ends. CDR1 and CDR2 (germline): SGHTA, FQGNSA. This CDR3 has 12 amino acids. The CDR3 coding sequence is TGTGCCAGGGGGGCAGAGAGGCAGCCCCAGCATTTT. Its translation is CARGAERQPQHF.

The chain uses TRBV28 and TRBJ1-4; tentatively, D is TRBD1 (6 bases). Looked up from germline, CDR1 is MDHEN and CDR2 is SYDVKM. The CDR3 runs 14 residues. V lost 3 bases to trimming and J lost 5 bases, with 10 bases between them. CDR3 sequence reads: CASSFWTVNEKLFF. CDR3 nucleotides: TGTGCCAGCAGTTTCTGGACAGTAAATGAAAAACTGTTTTTT.